This T cell receptor (beta chain) came from a study of CD8 T cells in ankylosing spondylitis. Construction of TCR beta libraries was performed using quantitative 5'-RACE with molecular barcodes. TCRdb re-called the 5' RACE reads through MiXCR, storing one row per CDR3 protein. The sample carries 450,000 to 550,000 distinct CDR3 sequences, approximately 5% recorded once. This clonotype was observed at least ten times. Its specificity is unknown. V was cut by 6 bases and J by 1 base, with 6 bases left in between. The CDR3 sequence is 12 residues long. Germline V CDR1 and CDR2: LNHNV, YYDKDF (reference sequence). Study-wide results and limits: Disease-linked clones, CD8+, were relatively rare in peripheral blood. What seemed typical of ankylosing spondylitis blood was a TCR beta motif built from roughly eight highly homologous variants. Researchers reportedly found disease-linked clones significantly enriched in matched ankylosing spondylitis synovial fluid.

Material for sequencing was blood, either unsorted or a sorted T cell fraction (not recorded which). The sequence came from a male donor with ankylosing spondylitis. V and J are TRBV15 and TRBJ1-1; D call uncertain. The CDR3 DNA reads TGTGCCACCAGTTCAGGGAACACTGAAGCTTTCTTT. It codes for CATSSGNTEAFF.